This section outlines one TCR beta chain sequence together with its context. Its binding antigen is unknown. It has no much larger one-base neighbor in the sample; base qualities were not kept. These data originate in a study of TIL therapy for anti-PD-1-resistant metastatic lung cancer (dated by TCRdb to about 2021). Background on the whole study: Before any PD-1/PD-L1 blockade was given, tumors were harvested, nivolumab was then administered, and patients who progressed went on to receive lymphodepletion, an infusion of expanded TIL, and IL-2. Enrolled patients had a median age of approximately 49 years (range about 38-85) and a median tumor PD-L1 proportion score of under 7%. The cohort was composed predominantly of lung adenocarcinoma, with a handful of EGFR-mutant and two ALK-rearranged tumors included, and half of patients were identified as current or former smokers. A median non-synonymous tumor mutation burden of roughly 1.4 mutations per megabase was determined across the cohort by whole-exome sequencing. T cell receptor beta sequencing of tumor and peripheral blood was used to follow clonotypes across the tumor, the expanded TIL product and serial blood samples. Overall study results and their limits: Clonotypes from the infused TIL partially replaced the baseline peripheral repertoire and then declined over months, and persistence showed no apparent association with response. Because the cohort was highly selected, with more treatment-naive, never-smoker and oncogene-addicted patients than is typical, generalizability is limited. The study protocol defined all tumor marker inferences as exploratory.

V sheds 4 bases and J sheds 7 bases, leaving 11 bases between their ends. As encoded in the germline V gene, CDR1 is ENHRY while CDR2 is SYGVKD. The CDR3 runs 12 amino acids, cysteine and phenylalanine included. Kept here is only the CDR3 DNA, which spans 36 bases and is read in frame from base 1. The sample's time point label, in plain terms: pre-treatment sample, taken before nivolumab and TIL therapy. Adults with stage 4 NSCLC were enrolled in a dual-center phase I trial from 2017 to early 2020. Samples came from a single-arm, open-label phase I trial of tumor-infiltrating lymphocyte therapy with nivolumab in advanced non-small cell lung cancer. Blood mononuclear cells from EDTA tubes were isolated by Ficoll gradient, snap-frozen as pellets, and DNA was extracted with a Qiagen mini-prep kit. TCR beta CDR3 regions were amplified from genomic DNA with the immunoSEQ v3 hsTCRB kit using bias-controlled multiplex PCR. An Illumina NextSeq 500 was used to sequence the TCR libraries, reaching 1.5 million to 2 million read pairs at survey level or 5-6 million at deep level. In the paper's pipeline: V, D and J genes were assigned, non-productive sequences were removed, and clonality was reported by immunoSEQ Analyzer software. Repertoires were compared using productive Simpson clonality and Morisita overlap index of productive TRB rearrangements between infused TIL and blood. The absolute count of a clonotype in blood was estimated by multiplying the lymphocyte count by the CD3+ fraction and by the productive frequency of the clone. What TCRdb holds here is the immuneACCESS table cut down to in-frame rearrangements. Part of the clones is not present; checked against another copy, under half of the missing clones reflect an unresolved V gene, and the others are unexplained. V and J calls and clone size come straight from that table; D and trimming were deduced from the DNA. Within this sample are tens of thousands of clones, with less than 75% of them counted one time only. Of the sample, about 6% is held by the ten largest clones.

The chain was built from TRBV10-3 and TRBJ2-7, with the D gene call left open. The source was blood, collected at baseline. The origin of this receptor is a person between 25 and 79 years old with non-small cell lung cancer. Here the CDR3 is given as CAISGFWEEQYF. At the DNA level, the sequence is TGTGCCATCAGTGGATTCTGGGAAGAGCAGTACTTC.